This record covers a single T cell receptor (beta chain). This clonotype was detected ten times or more. The antigen it recognizes is unknown. No much larger clonotype is one base removed from it; base qualities were not supplied. The sample belongs to a study of CD8+CD57+ T cells in acquired aplastic anemia (dated by TCRdb to the late 2010s). For the study in its entirety: On average, sorted CD4+ and CD8+ cells yielded around 3.5 ug of extracted DNA, with a range of 0.2 to 27.4 ug. Mean read counts for healthy donor samples were 9 million to 10.8 million for CD4+ cells and around 11 million for CD8+ cells.

TCR repertoires of sorted CD4+ and CD8+ blood T cells from severe aplastic anemia patients and healthy subjects were deep-sequenced in the study. Ficoll-Paque density gradient centrifugation was used to isolate peripheral blood mononuclear cells. CD4+ and CD8+ T cells were sorted by FACS or magnetic beads before DNA extraction. For CDR1 and CDR2, the germline V gene (reference sequence) lists LNHDA and SQIVND. The V end loses 6 bases and the J end loses 1 base, and a stretch of 16 bases separates them. From the cysteine through the phenylalanine, the CDR3 covers 16 amino acids. The sequence is cut down to CDR3 DNA, 48 bases in frame from base 1. Genomic DNA was used as template for profiling of TCR beta VDJ combinations and CDR3 sequences. An Illumina HiSeq 2000 was used for TCR repertoire sequencing. The authors processed their data as follows. TRBV/TRBJ rearrangement plots, CDR3 size and DJ length profiles, and Simpson's diversity index were used to assess repertoires. The immunodominant clone was defined as the most abundant DNA sequence in deep sequencing data. CDR3 amino acid sequences were checked for sharing between subjects and were compared against published repertoires and the VDJdb database. TCRdb passed the public sequencing reads through fastp at Q25 and MiXCR, retaining productive beta sequences. One record per CDR3 amino acid sequence lists the most common genes and DNA. These V and J calls are TCRdb output, not the study's own analysis. This sample comprises about 220,000 distinct CDR3 sequences, roughly 35% of them detected only once. About 1.1% of the sample rests with the top ten.

Beyond this particular receptor, the publication reports: Approximately 27 CD8+ CDR3 sequences were found in both patients and controls but appeared to be highly expressed in patients and within the immunodominant clones of the patients. Patients and healthy controls showed no significant difference in CD8+ Simpson's diversity (P=0.060).

The sample taken for sequencing was sorted CD4+, CD8+, or CD8+CD57+ T cells (not recorded which) from PBMCs. The sequence was collected from a human donor in good health, serving as a control. Here the chain combines TRBV19 and TRBJ1-5, with the D segment identity uncertain. The base sequence is TGTGCCAGTAGAAACCAGATCGGACGGAGCAATCAGCCCCAGCATTTT. The encoded protein is CASRNQIGRSNQPQHF.